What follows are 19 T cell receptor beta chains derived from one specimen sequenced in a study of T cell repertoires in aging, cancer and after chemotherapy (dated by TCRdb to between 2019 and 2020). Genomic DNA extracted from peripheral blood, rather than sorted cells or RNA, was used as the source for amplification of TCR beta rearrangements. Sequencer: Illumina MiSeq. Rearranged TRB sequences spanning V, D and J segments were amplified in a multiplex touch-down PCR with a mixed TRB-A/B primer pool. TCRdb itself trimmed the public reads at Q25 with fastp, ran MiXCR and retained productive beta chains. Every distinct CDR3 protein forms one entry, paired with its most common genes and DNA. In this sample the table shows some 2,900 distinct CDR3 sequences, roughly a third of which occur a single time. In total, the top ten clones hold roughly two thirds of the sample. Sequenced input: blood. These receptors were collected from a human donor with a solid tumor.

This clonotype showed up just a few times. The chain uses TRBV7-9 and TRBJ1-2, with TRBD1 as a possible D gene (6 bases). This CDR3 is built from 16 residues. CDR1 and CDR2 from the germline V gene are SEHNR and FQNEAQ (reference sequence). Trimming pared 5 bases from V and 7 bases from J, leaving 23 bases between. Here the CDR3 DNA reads TGTGCCAGCAGCCCCATCCCCCAAACAGGGCCCGGTGGCTACACCTTC. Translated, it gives CASSPIPQTGPGGYTF. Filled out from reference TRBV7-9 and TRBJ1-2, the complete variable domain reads DTGVSQNPRHKITKRGQNVTFRCDPISEHNRLYWYRQTLGQGPEFLTYFQNEAQLEKSRLLSDRFSAERPKGSFSTLEIQRTEQGDSAMYLCASSPIPQTGPGGYTFGSGTRLTVV.

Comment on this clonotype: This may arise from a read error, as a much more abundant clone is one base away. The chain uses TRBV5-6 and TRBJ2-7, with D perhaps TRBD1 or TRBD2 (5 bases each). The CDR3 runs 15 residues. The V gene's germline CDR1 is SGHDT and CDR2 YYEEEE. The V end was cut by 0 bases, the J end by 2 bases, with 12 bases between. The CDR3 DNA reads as TGTGCCAGCAGCTTGGGGATGGGACGGACCTACGAGCAGTACTTC. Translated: CASSLGMGRTYEQYF.

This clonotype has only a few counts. CDR3 DNA: TGTGCCAGCAGCCAATTAGGCGGATACTACGAGCAGTACGTC. It translates to CASSQLGGYYEQYV. V usage is TRBV11-2 and J usage is TRBJ2-7; the D is unclear. V lost 5 bases and J 3 bases, leaving 14 bases between the germline ends. The CDR3 spans 14 residues. Germline-derived CDR1 and CDR2 are SGHAT and FQNNGV.

CDR3: CSASRPTGSGNTIYF. The DNA of the CDR3 is TGCAGTGCTAGTCGACCTACTGGCTCTGGAAACACCATATATTTT. The chain carries TRBV20-1 and TRBJ1-3; D is unclear. The V gene lost 3 bases and the J gene lost 0 bases, with 12 bases spanning the gap. The CDR3 has 15 amino acids. Germline values: CDR1 DFQATT, CDR2 SNEGSKA (reference sequence).

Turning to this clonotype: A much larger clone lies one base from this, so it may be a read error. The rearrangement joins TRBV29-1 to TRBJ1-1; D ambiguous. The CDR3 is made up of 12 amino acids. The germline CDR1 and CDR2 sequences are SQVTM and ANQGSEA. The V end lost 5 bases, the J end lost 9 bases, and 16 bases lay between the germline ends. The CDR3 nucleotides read TGCAGCGTTCCCTCTGGCCAGAGAAAAGCTTTCTTT. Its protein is CSVPSGQRKAFF.

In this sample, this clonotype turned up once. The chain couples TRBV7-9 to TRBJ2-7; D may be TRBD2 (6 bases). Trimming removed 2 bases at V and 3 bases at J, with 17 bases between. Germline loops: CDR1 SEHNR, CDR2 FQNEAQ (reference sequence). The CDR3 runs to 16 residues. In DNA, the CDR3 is TGTGCCAGCAGCTTATCGTTACAACTGGGAGGCTACGAGCAGTACTTC. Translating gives CASSLSLQLGGYEQYF.

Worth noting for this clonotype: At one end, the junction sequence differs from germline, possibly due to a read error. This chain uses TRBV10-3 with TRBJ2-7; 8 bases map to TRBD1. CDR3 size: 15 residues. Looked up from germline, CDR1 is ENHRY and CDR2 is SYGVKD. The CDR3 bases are TGTGCCAGCAGTACGACAGGGGCCGGGGCTCGGGAGCAGTACTTC. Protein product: CASSTTGAGAREQYF.

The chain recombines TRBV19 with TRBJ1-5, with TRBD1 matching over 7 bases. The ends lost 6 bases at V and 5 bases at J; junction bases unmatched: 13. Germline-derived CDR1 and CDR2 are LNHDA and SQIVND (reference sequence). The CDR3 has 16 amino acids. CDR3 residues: CASRPPAGGPHQPQHF. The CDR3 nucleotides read TGTGCCAGTAGGCCTCCAGCAGGGGGTCCCCATCAGCCCCAGCATTTT.

The CDR3, as DNA: TGTGCCATCAGTGAGTCTAGGACAGGGTTGGCAACTAATGAAAAACTGTTTTTT. Residues: CAISESRTGLATNEKLFF. The V call is TRBV10-3, the J call TRBJ1-4; 8 bases map to TRBD1. Germline V gene lookup returns CDR1 ENHRY and CDR2 SYGVKD. This CDR3 is built from 18 residues. Trimming removed 0 bases from V and 0 bases from J; junction bases left unmatched: 6.

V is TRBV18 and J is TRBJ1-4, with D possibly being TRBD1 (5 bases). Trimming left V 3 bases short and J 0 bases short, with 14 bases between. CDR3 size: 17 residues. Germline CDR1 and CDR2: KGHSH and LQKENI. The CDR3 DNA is TGTGCCAGCTCACCTAACTGGAGAGGGGCAACTAATGAAAAACTGTTTTTT. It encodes CASSPNWRGATNEKLFF.

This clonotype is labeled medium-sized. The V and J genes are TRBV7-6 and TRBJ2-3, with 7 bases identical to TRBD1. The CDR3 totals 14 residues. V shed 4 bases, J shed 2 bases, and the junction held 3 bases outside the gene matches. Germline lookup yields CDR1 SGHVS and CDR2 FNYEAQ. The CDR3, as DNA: TGTGCCAGCAGCTCCGGACAGGCCACAGATACGCAGTATTTT. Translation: CASSSGQATDTQYF.

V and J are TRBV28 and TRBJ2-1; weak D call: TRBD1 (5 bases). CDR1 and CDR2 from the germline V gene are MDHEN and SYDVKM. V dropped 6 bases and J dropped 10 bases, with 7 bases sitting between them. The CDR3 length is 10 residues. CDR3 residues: CASRAGEQFF. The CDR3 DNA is TGTGCCAGCAGGGCAGGGGAGCAGTTCTTC.

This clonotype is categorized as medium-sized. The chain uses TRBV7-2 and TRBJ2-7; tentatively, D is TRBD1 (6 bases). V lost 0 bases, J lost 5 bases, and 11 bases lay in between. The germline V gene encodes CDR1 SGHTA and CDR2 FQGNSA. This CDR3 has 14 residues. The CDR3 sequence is CASSLAAGANEQYF. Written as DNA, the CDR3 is TGTGCCAGCAGCTTAGCGGCAGGGGCGAACGAGCAGTACTTC.

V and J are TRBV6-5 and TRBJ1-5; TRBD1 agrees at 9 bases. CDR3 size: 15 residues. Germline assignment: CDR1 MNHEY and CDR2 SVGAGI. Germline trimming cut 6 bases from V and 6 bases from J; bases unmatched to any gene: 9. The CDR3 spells CASSRSGTGSQPQHF. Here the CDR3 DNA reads TGTGCCAGCAGCCGCTCCGGGACAGGGAGTCAGCCCCAGCATTTT.

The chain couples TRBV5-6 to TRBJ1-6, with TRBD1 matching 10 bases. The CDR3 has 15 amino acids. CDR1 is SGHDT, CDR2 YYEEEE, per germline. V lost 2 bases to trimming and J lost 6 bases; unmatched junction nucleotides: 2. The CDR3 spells CASSFRDRGNSPLHF. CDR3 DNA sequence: TGTGCCAGCAGCTTCCGGGACAGGGGTAATTCACCCCTCCACTTT.

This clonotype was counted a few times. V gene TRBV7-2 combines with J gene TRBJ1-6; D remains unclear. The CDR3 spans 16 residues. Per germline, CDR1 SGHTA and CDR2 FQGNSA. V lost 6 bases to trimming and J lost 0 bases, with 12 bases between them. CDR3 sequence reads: CASRNTASSYNSPLHF. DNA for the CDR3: TGTGCCAGCAGAAACACAGCCAGCTCCTATAATTCACCCCTCCACTTT.

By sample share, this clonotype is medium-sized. CDR3 nucleotides: TGCAGCGCCCAGACAGGGGGCATGGAAAAACTGTTTTTT. Amino acids: CSAQTGGMEKLFF. The V call is TRBV29-1, the J call TRBJ1-4; the match to TRBD1 covers 10 bases. V lost 7 bases and J lost 8; bases outside the gene matches: 7. Germline assignment: CDR1 SQVTM and CDR2 ANQGSEA. This CDR3 region has 13 residues.

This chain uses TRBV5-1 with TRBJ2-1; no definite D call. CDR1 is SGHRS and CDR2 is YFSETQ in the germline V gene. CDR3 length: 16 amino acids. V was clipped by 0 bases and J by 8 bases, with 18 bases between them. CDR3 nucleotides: TGCGCCAGCAGCTTGGCCAAGGCAACGGATAGCCATGAGCAGTTCTTC. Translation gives CASSLAKATDSHEQFF. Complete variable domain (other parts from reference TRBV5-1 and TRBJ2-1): KAGVTQTPRYLIKTRGQQVTLSCSPISGHRSVSWYQQTPGQGLQFLFEYFSETQRNKGNFPGRFSGRQFSNSRSEMNVSTLELGDSALYLCASSLAKATDSHEQFFGPGTRLTVL.

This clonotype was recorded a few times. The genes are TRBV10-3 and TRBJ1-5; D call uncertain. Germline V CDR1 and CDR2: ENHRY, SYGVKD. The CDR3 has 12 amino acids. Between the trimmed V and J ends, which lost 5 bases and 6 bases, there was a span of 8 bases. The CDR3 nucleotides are TGTGCCATCAGTACAGACCCTCAGCCCCAGCATTTT. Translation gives CAISTDPQPQHF.